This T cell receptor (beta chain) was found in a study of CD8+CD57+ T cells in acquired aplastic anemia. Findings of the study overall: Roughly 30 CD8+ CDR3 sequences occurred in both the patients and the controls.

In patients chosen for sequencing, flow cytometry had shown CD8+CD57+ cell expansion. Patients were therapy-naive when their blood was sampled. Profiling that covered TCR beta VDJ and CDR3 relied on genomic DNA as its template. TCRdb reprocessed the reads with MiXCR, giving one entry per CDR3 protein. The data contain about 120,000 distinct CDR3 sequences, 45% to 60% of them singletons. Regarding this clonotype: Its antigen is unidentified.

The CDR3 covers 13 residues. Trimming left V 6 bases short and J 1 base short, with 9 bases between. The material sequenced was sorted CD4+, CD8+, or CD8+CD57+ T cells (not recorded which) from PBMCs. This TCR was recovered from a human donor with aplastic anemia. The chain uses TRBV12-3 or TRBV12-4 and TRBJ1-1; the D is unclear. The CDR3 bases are TGTGCCAGCAGCTACCGGGGGAACACTGAAGCTTTCTTT. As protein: CASSYRGNTEAFF.